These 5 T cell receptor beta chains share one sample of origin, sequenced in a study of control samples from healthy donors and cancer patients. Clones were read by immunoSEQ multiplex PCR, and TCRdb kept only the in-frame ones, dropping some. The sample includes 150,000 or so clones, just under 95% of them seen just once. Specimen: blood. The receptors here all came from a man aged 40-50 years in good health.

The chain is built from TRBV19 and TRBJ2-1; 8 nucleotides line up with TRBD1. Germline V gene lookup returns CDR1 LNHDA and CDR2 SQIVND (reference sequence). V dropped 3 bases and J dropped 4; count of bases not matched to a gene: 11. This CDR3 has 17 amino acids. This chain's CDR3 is CASSIGIRGRSYNEQFF. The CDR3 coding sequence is TGTGCCAGTAGTATTGGTATCAGGGGGCGATCATACAATGAGCAGTTCTTC.

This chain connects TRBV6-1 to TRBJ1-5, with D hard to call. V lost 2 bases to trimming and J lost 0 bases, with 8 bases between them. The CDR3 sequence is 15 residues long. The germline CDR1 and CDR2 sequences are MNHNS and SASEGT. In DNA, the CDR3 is TGTGCCAGCAGTGAACCGGGAATTAGCAATCAGCCCCAGCATTTT. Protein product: CASSEPGISNQPQHF.

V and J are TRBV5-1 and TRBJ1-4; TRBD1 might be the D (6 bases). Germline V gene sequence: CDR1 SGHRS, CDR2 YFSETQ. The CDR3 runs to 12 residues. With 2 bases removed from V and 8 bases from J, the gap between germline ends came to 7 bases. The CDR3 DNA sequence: TGCGCCAGCAGCTTAAGGGGGGAAAAACTGTTTTTT. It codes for CASSLRGEKLFF.

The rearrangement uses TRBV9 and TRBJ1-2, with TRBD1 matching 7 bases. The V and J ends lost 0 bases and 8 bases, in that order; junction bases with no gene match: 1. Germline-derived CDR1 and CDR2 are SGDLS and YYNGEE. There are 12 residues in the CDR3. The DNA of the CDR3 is TGTGCCAGCAGCGTAGGGACAGGAGGCTACACCTTC. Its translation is CASSVGTGGYTF. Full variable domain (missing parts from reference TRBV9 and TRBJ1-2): DSGVTQTPKHLITATGQRVTLRCSPRSGDLSVYWYQQSLDQGLQFLIQYYNGEERAKGNILERFSAQQFPDLHSELNLSSLELGDSALYFCASSVGTGGYTFGSGTRLTVV.

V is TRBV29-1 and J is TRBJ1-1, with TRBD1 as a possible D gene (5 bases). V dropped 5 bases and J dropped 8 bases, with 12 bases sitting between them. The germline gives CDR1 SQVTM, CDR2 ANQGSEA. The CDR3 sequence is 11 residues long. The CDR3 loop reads CSVPIGTEAFF. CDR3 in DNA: TGCAGCGTTCCGATTGGGACGGAAGCTTTCTTT.